This TCR beta chain was observed in a study of cytomegalovirus exposure and HLA in healthy donors. PCR employed 60 Vbeta and 13 Jbeta primers. Here immunoSEQ multiplex PCR was the method, and the copy in TCRdb shows in-frame clones only, minus some. Here the sample spans roughly 78,000 clones, 65% to 80% being singletons. The sample consisted of PBMCs. The TCR sequence derives from a man in his forties or fifties in good health and CMV-seropositive.

The CDR3 sequence: CASSLARGILLFF. The CDR3 nucleotides read TGTGCCAGCAGCTTGGCTCGCGGGATATTGCTGTTTTTT. The J gene is TRBJ2-2, the V gene TRBV5-6; a possible D gene is TRBD2 (6 bases). From germline, CDR1 is SGHDT and CDR2 YYEEEE. CDR3 length: 13 amino acids. V lost 0 bases to trimming and J lost 13 bases, with 13 bases between them.